This TCR beta chain was sequenced for a study of T cell changes during pregnancy in multiple sclerosis (dated by TCRdb to between 2018 and 2021). Background for the entire study: Changes in the T cell repertoire over the course of pregnancy were examined in this study in women with multiple sclerosis.

As regards this clone: Its antigen is unknown. No much larger clone is present one base from it, and per-base qualities are unavailable.

Receptors were amplified or captured by the immunoSEQ multiplex PCR assay. TCRdb obtained this table from immuneACCESS and retained in-frame rearrangements with V and J assigned. These tables miss some clones; where compared with another copy, unresolved V genes account for less than half of the shortfall, and the remainder is unexplained. In this sample the table shows 85,000 to 100,000 clones, roughly 90% of which occur a single time. The top ten clonotypes cover less than 2% of the sample. The CDR3 measures 15 amino acids from cysteine to phenylalanine. This entry keeps only the CDR3 DNA: 45 bases, framed from base 1. For this chain, trimming is 0 bases at the V end and 6 bases at the J end, and the number of junction bases without a gene match is 2. The germline V gene gives CDR1 as SGHRS and CDR2 as YFSETQ.

The source was peripheral blood, collected in the first trimester of pregnancy. This receptor chain uses TRBV5-1 and TRBJ2-1, with TRBD2 matching 11 junction bases. This sequence was found in a female donor with multiple sclerosis, enrolled in a pregnancy study. Here the CDR3 is given as CASSLVTSGSNEQFF. The nucleotide sequence reads TGCGCCAGCAGCTTGGTTACTAGCGGGAGCAATGAGCAGTTCTTC.